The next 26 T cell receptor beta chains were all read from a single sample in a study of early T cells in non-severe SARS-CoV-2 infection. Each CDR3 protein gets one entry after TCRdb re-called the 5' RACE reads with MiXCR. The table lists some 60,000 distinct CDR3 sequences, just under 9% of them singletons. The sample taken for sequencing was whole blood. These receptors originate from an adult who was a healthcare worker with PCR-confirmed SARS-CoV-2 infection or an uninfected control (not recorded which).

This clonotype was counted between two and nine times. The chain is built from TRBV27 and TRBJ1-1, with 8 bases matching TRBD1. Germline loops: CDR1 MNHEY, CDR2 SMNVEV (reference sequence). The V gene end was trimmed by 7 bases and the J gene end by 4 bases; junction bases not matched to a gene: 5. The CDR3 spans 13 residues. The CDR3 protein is CASKFTGGTEAFF. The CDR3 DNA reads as TGTGCCAGCAAATTCACAGGGGGCACTGAAGCTTTCTTT.

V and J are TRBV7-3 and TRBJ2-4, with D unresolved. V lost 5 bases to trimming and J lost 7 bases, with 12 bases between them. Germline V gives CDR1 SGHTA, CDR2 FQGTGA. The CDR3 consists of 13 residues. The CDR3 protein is CASSTSNPNIQYF. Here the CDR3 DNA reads TGTGCCAGCAGCACCTCAAACCCGAACATTCAGTACTTC.

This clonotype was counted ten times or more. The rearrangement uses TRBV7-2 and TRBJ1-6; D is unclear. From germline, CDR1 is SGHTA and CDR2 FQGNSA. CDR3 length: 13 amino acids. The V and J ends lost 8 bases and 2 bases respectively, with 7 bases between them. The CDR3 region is CASSGAYNSPLHF. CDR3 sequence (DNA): TGTGCCAGCTCTGGGGCCTATAATTCACCCCTCCACTTT.

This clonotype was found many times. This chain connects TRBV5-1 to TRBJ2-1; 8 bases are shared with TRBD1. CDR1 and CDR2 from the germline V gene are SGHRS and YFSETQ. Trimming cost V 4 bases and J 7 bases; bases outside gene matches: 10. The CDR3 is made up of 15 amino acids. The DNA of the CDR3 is TGCGCCAGCAGCCGAGGACAGGGTAGCGCAAATGAGCAGTTCTTC. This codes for CASSRGQGSANEQFF.

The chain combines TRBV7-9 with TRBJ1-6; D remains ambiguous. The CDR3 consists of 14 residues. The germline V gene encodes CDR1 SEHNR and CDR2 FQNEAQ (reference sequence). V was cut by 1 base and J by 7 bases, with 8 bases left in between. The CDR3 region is CASSLDSANSPLHF. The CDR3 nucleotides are TGTGCCAGCAGCTTAGATTCGGCGAATTCACCCCTCCACTTT.

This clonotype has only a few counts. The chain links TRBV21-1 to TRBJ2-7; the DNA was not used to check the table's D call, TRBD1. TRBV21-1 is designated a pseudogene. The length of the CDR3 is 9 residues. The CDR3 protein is CASSSGWYF. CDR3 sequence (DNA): TGTGCCAGCAGCTCCGGGTGGTACTTC.

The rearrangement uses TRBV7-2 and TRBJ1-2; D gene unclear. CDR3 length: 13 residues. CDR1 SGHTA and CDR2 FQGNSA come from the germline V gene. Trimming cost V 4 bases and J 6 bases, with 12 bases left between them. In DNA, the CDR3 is TGTGCCAGCAGCTCGGCCAGGCTCAATGGCTACACCTTC. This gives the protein CASSSARLNGYTF.

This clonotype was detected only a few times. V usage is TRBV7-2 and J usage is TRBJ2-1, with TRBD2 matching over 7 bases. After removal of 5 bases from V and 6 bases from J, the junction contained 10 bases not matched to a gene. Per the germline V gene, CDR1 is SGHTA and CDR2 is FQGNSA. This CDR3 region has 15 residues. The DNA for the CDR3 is TGTGCCAGCAGCCTGACCGGGACTAAAAGCAATGAGCAGTTCTTC. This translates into CASSLTGTKSNEQFF. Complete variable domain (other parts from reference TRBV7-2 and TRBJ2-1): GAGVSQSPSNKVTEKGKDVELRCDPISGHTALYWYRQSLGQGLEFLIYFQGNSAPDKSGLPSDRFSAERTGGSVSTLTIQRTQQEDSAVYLCASSLTGTKSNEQFFGPGTRLTVL.

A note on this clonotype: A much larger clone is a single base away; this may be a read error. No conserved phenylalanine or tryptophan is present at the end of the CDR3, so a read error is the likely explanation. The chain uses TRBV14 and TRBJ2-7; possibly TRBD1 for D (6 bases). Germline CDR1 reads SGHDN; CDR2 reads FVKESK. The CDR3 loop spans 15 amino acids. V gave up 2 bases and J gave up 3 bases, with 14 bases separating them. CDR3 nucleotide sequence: TGTGCCAGCAGCCAACCCGGGACACTGTTCTACGAGCAGTACTCC. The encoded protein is CASSQPGTLFYEQYS.

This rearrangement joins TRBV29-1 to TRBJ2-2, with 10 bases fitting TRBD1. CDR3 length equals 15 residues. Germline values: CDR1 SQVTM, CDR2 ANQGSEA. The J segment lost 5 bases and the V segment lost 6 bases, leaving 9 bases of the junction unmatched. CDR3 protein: CSVGQTGGETGELFF. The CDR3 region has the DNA TGCAGCGTAGGTCAGACAGGGGGCGAGACCGGGGAGCTGTTTTTT.

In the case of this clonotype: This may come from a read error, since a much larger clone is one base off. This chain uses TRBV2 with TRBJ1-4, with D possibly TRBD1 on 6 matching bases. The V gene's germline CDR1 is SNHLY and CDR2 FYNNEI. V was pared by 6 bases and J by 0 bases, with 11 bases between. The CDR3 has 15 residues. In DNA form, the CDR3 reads TGTGCCAGCAGAACCCGGACAGCAACTAATGAAAAACTGTTTTTT. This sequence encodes CASRTRTATNEKLFF.

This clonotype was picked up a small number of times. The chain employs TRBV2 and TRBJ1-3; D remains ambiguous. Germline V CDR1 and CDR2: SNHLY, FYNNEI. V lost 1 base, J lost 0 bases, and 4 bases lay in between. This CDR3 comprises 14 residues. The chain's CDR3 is CASSEETSGNTIYF. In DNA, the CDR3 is TGTGCCAGCAGTGAAGAAACCTCTGGAAACACCATATATTTT.

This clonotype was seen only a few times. The CDR3 region is CASSSPRTVISEQYF. DNA of the CDR3: TGTGCCAGCAGCTCCCCCCGGACGGTTATCTCCGAGCAGTACTTC. The V and J genes are TRBV7-2 and TRBJ2-7; D remains ambiguous. V was trimmed by 4 bases and J by 6 bases, leaving 19 bases between them. Per germline, CDR1 SGHTA and CDR2 FQGNSA. This CDR3 comprises 15 residues.

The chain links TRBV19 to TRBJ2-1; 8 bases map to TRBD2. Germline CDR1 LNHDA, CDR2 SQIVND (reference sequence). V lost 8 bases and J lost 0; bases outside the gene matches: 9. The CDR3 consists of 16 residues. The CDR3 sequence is CASGSSGTSSYNEQFF. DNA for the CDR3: TGTGCCAGTGGAAGTAGCGGGACCAGCTCCTACAATGAGCAGTTCTTC.

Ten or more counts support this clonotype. The CDR3 DNA reads as TGTGCCAGCAGCCCACCCGCCGGGACAATTTCCTACGAGCAGTACTTC. It encodes CASSPPAGTISYEQYF. The genes are TRBV7-9 and TRBJ2-7; D is perhaps TRBD1 (6 bases). The V and J ends lost 5 bases and 1 base respectively, with 18 bases between them. This CDR3 has 16 amino acids. Germline lookup yields CDR1 SEHNR and CDR2 FQNEAQ (reference sequence).

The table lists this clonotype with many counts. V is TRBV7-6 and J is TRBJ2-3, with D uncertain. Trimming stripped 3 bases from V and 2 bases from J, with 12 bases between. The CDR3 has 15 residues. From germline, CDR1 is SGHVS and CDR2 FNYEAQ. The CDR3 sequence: CASSLSGSNTDTQYF. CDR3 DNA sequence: TGTGCCAGCAGCTTGAGTGGGTCTAACACAGATACGCAGTATTTT.

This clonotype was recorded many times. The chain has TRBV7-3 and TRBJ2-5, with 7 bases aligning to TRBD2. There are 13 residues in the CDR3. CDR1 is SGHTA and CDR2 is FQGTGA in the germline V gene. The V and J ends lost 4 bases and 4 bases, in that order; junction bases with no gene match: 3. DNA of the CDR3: TGTGCCAGCAGCTCCTGGGGGGGAGAGACCCAGTACTTC. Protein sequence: CASSSWGGETQYF.

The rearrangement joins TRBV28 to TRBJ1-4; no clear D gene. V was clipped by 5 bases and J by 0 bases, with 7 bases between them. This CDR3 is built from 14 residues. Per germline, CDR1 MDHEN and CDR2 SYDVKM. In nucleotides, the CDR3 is TGTGCCAGCAGTCCACCTGCAACTAATGAAAAACTGTTTTTT. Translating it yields CASSPPATNEKLFF.

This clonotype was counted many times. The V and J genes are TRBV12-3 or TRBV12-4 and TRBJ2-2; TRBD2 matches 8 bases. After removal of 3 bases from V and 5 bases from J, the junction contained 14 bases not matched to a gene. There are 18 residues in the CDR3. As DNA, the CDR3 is TGTGCCAGCAGTTTTTTGGTTGGGGTTAGCGGGACTACCGGGGAGCTGTTTTTT. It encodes CASSFLVGVSGTTGELFF.

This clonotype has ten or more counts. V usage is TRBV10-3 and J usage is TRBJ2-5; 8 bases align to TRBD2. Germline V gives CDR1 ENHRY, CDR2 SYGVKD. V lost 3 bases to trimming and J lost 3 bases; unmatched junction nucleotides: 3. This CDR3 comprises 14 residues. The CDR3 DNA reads TGTGCCATCAGTGACGGGGGGGGCGAAGAGACCCAGTACTTC. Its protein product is CAISDGGGEETQYF.

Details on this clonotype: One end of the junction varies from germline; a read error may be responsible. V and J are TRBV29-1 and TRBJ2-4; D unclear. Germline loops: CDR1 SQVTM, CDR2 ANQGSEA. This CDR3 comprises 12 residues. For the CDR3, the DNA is TGCAGCGTTGCGCCCTCTGGAAACATTCAGCACTTC. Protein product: CSVAPSGNIQHF.

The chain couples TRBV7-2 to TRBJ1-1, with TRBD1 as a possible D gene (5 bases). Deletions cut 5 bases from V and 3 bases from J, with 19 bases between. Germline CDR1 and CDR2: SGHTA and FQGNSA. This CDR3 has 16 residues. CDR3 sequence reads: CASSPGGPPRDTEAFF. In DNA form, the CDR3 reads TGTGCCAGCAGCCCGGGGGGACCTCCGCGGGACACTGAAGCTTTCTTT.

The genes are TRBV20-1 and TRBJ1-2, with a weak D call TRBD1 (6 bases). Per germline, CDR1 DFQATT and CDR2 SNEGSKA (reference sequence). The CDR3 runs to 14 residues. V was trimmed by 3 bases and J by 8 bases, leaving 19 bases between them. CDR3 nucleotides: TGCAGTGCTAGTGGGGGAACAGGGAGGGAAGGCTACACCTTC. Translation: CSASGGTGREGYTF.

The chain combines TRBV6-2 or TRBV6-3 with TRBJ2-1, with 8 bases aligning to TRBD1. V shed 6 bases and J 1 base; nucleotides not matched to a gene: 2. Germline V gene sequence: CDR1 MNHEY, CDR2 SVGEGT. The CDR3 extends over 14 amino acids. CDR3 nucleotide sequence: TGTGCCAGCAGCAACAGGGGGTCCTACAATGAGCAGTTCTTC. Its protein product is CASSNRGSYNEQFF.

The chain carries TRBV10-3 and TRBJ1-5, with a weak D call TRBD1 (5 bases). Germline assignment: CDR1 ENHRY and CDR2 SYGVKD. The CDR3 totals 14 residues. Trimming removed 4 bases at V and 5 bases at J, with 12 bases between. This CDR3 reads CAISARDGYQPQHF. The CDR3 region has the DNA TGTGCCATCAGTGCGCGGGACGGTTATCAGCCCCAGCATTTT.

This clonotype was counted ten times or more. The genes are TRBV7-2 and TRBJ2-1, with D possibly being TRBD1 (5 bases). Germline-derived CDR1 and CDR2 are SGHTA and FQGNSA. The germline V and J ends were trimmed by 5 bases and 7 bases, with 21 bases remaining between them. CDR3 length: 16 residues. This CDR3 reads CASSPRSGWGGNEQFF. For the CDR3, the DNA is TGTGCCAGCAGCCCTAGATCAGGGTGGGGCGGAAATGAGCAGTTCTTC.